This is a list of T cell receptor beta chains from one sample in a study of beta chain features in type 1 diabetes. Assay used: immunoSEQ multiplex PCR; TCRdb lists only in-frame clones, some missing. The profile covers about 370,000 clones, with roughly 9.8% appearing a single time and about 0.64% taken by the ten largest. The sequencing input was central memory CD4+ T cells from blood. These receptors were taken from a man between 25 and 39 years old with type 1 diabetes. CDR3s include the opening cysteine and the closing phenylalanine or tryptophan. The order of the fields is clone size, V gene, J gene, D gene, CDR3 protein, CDR3 DNA. The D gene is left open where the match is weak. Some rows mark clone size as missing; the rest say once, few, many or name a class of expanded clone.

few	TRBV27	TRBJ2-7	-	CASSLGAGMSYEQYF	TGTGCCAGCAGTTTGGGGGCAGGGATGTCCTACGAGCAGTACTTC
-	TRBV6-1	TRBJ1-5	-	CASSDSNQPQHF	TGTGCCAGCAGTGACAGCAATCAGCCCCAGCATTTT
-	TRBV19	TRBJ2-6	-	CASYLSGANVLTF	TGTGCCAGCTACCTCTCTGGGGCCAACGTCCTGACTTTC
-	TRBV4-2	TRBJ2-7	-	CASSQDLKTPYEQYF	TGTGCCAGCAGCCAAGATTTGAAGACCCCCTACGAGCAGTACTTC
-	TRBV27	TRBJ1-1	-	CASSLFQGLEAFF	TGTGCCAGCAGCCTTTTTCAGGGGCTTGAAGCTTTCTTT
few	TRBV6-1	TRBJ2-2	TRBD2	CASSEILYAGALDTGELFF	TGTGCCAGCAGTGAAATCTTGTATGCGGGAGCTTTAGACACCGGGGAGCTGTTTTTT
-	TRBV5-1	TRBJ1-5	-	CASSEGFNQPQHF	TGCGCCAGCAGCGAGGGATTTAATCAGCCCCAGCATTTT
-	TRBV4-1	TRBJ2-3	TRBD2	CASSQLDLAGDLLDTQYF	TGCGCCAGCAGCCAACTCGACCTAGCGGGAGATCTCCTGGATACGCAGTATTTT
-	TRBV30	TRBJ2-4	-	CAWSPRATKNIQYF	TGTGCCTGGAGTCCCAGGGCAACCAAAAACATTCAGTACTTC
few	TRBV5-4	TRBJ1-1	-	CASSLWSGPEAFF	TGTGCCAGCAGCTTGTGGTCGGGTCCTGAAGCTTTCTTT
few	TRBV4-3	TRBJ2-7	-	CASSQELTLDYEQYF	TGCGCCAGCAGCCAAGAATTAACTCTAGACTACGAGCAGTACTTC
many	TRBV27	TRBJ1-1	-	CASSSFAGASTEAFF	TGTGCCAGCAGTTCCTTCGCAGGGGCGAGCACTGAAGCTTTCTTT
few	TRBV7-9	TRBJ1-1	-	CASSLVSGNTEAFF	TGTGCCAGCAGCTTAGTCTCCGGGAACACTGAAGCTTTCTTT
once	TRBV7-7	TRBJ2-3	-	CASSPRDGANTQYF	TGTGCCAGCAGCCCTCGGGACGGCGCGAATACGCAGTATTTT
-	TRBV7-2	TRBJ2-1	-	CASSLAVGGVSYNEQFF	TGTGCCAGCAGCTTAGCGGTGGGGGGAGTGTCCTACAATGAGCAGTTCTTC
-	TRBV18	TRBJ2-5	-	CASSPPSERRTQYF	TGTGCCAGCTCACCACCGTCCGAGCGGCGGACCCAGTACTTC
-	TRBV6-4	TRBJ2-1	TRBD1	CASSESWQGAARYNEQFF	TGTGCCAGCAGTGAGAGCTGGCAGGGGGCGGCGCGGTACAATGAGCAGTTCTTC
few	TRBV7-2	TRBJ2-7	-	CASSLARDYEQYF	TGCGCCAGCAGCCTCGCGCGGGACTACGAGCAGTACTTC
few	TRBV2	TRBJ2-7	TRBD1	CASSRDRYEQYF	TGTGCCAGCAGTAGGGACAGATACGAGCAGTACTTC
-	TRBV6-4	TRBJ2-1	-	CASSRDHPENNEQFF	TGTGCCAGCAGCCGGGACCACCCCGAGAACAATGAGCAGTTCTTC
many	TRBV28	TRBJ2-7	-	CASSFLMGDPGPYEQYF	TGTGCCAGCAGTTTTTTGATGGGGGATCCGGGACCCTACGAGCAGTACTTC
-	TRBV29-1	TRBJ1-2	-	CSVRGQMNYGYTF	TGCAGCGTTCGAGGACAGATGAACTATGGCTACACCTTC
few	TRBV9	TRBJ2-3	-	CASSVEAFGTDTQYF	TGTGCCAGCAGCGTAGAAGCCTTTGGGACAGATACGCAGTATTTT
few	TRBV29-1	TRBJ2-2	-	CSVSSLENTGELFF	TGCAGCGTTTCGTCCCTTGAGAACACCGGGGAGCTGTTTTTT
many	TRBV7-9	TRBJ1-3	-	CASSAGVGSGNTIYF	TGTGCCAGCAGCGCAGGGGTAGGCTCTGGAAACACCATATATTTT
-	TRBV2	TRBJ2-1	TRBD2	CASRDTSGNYNEQFF	TGTGCCAGCAGAGATACTAGCGGGAATTACAATGAGCAGTTCTTC
-	TRBV4-3	TRBJ1-4	-	CASSPLSSNEKLFF	TGCGCCAGCAGCCCCCTGAGCAGTAATGAAAAACTGTTTTTT
few	TRBV19	TRBJ2-1	TRBD2	CASSVSLLAGGVEQFF	TGTGCCAGTAGTGTATCATTACTAGCGGGAGGGGTCGAGCAGTTCTTC
few	TRBV18	TRBJ2-2	TRBD1	CASSPGQGNTGELFF	TGTGCCAGCTCACCGGGACAGGGTAACACCGGGGAGCTGTTTTTT
-	TRBV10-1	TRBJ2-3	TRBD1	CASSSTGSQYF	TGCGCCAGCAGTTCGACAGGGTCGCAGTATTTT
few	TRBV7-2	TRBJ2-3	-	CASSSTGAHTDTQYF	TGTGCCAGCAGCTCGACGGGAGCCCACACAGATACGCAGTATTTT
-	TRBV18	TRBJ2-3	-	CASSPPLAQGLTDTQYF	TGTGCCAGCTCACCACCGTTGGCGCAGGGGCTCACAGATACGCAGTATTTT
-	TRBV11-2	TRBJ2-4	-	CASSSPMVSGLVDIQYF	TGTGCCAGCAGCTCGCCGATGGTCTCAGGGCTGGTGGACATTCAGTACTTC
few	TRBV19	TRBJ2-5	-	CASRDGAKETQYF	TGTGCCAGTAGAGACGGGGCGAAGGAGACCCAGTACTTC
-	TRBV6-5	TRBJ2-1	TRBD1	CASSRGQGEDEQFF	TGTGCCAGTAGCAGAGGACAGGGTGAAGATGAGCAGTTCTTC
few	TRBV19	TRBJ1-5	-	CASSTQSWPQHF	TGTGCCAGTAGTACACAGTCATGGCCCCAGCATTTT
many	TRBV7-9	TRBJ2-5	-	CASSLNSLEGETQYF	TGTGCCAGCAGCTTAAACTCCCTTGAGGGGGAGACCCAGTACTTC
few	TRBV7-9	TRBJ1-1	-	CASSPQGRGTEAFF	TGTGCCAGCAGCCCCCAGGGTCGGGGCACTGAAGCTTTCTTT
few	TRBV15	TRBJ1-1	-	CATNLGQLNTEAFF	TGTGCCACCAACCTCGGACAGTTGAACACTGAAGCTTTCTTT